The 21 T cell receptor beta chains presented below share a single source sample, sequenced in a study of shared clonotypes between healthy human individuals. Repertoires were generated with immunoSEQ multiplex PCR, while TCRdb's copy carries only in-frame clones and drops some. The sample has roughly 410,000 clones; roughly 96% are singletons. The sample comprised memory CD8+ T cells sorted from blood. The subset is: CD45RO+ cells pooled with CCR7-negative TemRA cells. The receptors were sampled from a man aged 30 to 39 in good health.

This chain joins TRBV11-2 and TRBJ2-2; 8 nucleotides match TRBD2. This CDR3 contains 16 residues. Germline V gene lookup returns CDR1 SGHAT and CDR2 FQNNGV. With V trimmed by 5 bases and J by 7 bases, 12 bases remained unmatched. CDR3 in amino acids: CASSPLGISGNGELFF. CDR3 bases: TGTGCCAGCAGCCCCCTGGGTATTAGCGGGAACGGGGAGCTGTTTTTT.

CDR3 in amino acids: CASSLQSRDEQYF. Written as DNA, the CDR3 is TGCGCCAGCAGCTTGCAGAGTAGGGACGAGCAGTACTTC. The V call is TRBV5-1, the J call TRBJ2-7; D is undetermined. The CDR3 runs 13 residues. Germline CDR1 reads SGHRS; CDR2 reads YFSETQ. V was shortened by 1 base and J by 5 bases, with 10 bases between the two germline ends.

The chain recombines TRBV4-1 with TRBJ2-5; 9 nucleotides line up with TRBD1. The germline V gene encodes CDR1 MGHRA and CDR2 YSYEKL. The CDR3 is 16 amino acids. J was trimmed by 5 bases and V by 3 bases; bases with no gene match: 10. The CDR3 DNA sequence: TGCGCCAGCAGCCATATCCTGGGACAGGGTTCCGAGACCCAGTACTTC. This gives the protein CASSHILGQGSETQYF.

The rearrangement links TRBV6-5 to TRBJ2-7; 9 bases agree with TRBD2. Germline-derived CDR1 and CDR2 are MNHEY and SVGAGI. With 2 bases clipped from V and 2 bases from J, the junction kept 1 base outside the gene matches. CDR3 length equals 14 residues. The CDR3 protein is CASSYQREAYEQYF. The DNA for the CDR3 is TGTGCCAGCAGTTACCAGCGGGAGGCCTACGAGCAGTACTTC.

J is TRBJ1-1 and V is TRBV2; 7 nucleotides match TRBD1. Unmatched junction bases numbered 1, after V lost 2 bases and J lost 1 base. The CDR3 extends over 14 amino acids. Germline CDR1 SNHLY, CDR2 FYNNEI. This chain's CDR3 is CASSETGANTEAFF. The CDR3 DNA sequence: TGTGCCAGCAGTGAAACAGGGGCGAACACTGAAGCTTTCTTT.

This CDR3 is CASSLGPQDTIYF. Here the CDR3 DNA reads TGCGCCAGCAGCTTGGGGCCACAGGACACCATATATTTT. This rearrangement joins TRBV5-1 to TRBJ1-3; D is perhaps TRBD1 (5 bases). V was shortened by 0 bases and J by 8 bases, with 9 bases between the two germline ends. CDR1 is SGHRS and CDR2 is YFSETQ in the germline V gene. The CDR3 loop spans 13 amino acids.

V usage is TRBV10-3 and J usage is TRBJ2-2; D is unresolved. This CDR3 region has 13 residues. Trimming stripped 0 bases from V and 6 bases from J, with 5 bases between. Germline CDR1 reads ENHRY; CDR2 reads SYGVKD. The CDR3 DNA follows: TGTGCCATCAGTGAGTCGGAGCCCGGGGAGCTGTTTTTT. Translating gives CAISESEPGELFF.

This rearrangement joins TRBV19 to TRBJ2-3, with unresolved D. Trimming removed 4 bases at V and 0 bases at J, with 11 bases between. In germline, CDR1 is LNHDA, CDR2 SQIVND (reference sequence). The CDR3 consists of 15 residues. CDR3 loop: CASSRFITSTDTQYF. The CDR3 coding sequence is TGTGCCAGTAGTAGATTTATAACTAGCACAGATACGCAGTATTTT.

CDR3 in amino acids: CASSFGSGPDTQYF. The CDR3 region has the DNA TGTGCCAGCAGCTTCGGGTCGGGCCCAGATACGCAGTATTTT. The chain links TRBV5-5 to TRBJ2-3, with no clear D. V lost 2 bases, J lost 4 bases, and 11 bases lay in between. CDR1 is SGHKS, CDR2 YYEKEE, per germline (reference sequence). The CDR3 length is 14 residues. Combining the CDR3 with reference TRBV5-5 and TRBJ2-3 gives the whole variable domain DAGVTQSPTHLIKTRGQQVTLRCSPISGHKSVSWYQQVLGQGPQFIFQYYEKEERGRGNFPDRFSARQFPNYSSELNVNALLLGDSALYLCASSFGSGPDTQYFGPGTRLTVL.

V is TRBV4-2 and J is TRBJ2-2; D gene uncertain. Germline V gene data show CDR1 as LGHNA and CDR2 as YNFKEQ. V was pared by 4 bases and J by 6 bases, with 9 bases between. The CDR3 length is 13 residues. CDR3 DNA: TGTGCCAGCAGCCCAGCCCGATCCGGGGAGCTGTTTTTT. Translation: CASSPARSGELFF.

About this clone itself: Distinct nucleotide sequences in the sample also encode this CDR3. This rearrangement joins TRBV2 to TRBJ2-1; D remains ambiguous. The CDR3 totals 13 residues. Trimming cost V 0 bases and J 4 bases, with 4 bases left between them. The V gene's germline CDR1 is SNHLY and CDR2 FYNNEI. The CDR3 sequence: CASSEARYNEQFF. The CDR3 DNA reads TGTGCCAGCAGTGAAGCGCGGTACAATGAGCAGTTCTTC.

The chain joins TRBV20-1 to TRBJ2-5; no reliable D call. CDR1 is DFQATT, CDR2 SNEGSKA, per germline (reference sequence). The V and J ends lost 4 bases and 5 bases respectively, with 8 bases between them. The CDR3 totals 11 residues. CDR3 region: CSATKTETQYF. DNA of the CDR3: TGCAGTGCTACTAAAACTGAGACCCAGTACTTC.

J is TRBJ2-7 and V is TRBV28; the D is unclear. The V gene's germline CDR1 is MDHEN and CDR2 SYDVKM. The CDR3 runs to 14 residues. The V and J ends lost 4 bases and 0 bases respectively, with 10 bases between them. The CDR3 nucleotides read TGTGCCAGCAGTTACGTTGGCCTCTCCTACGAGCAGTACTTC. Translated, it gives CASSYVGLSYEQYF.

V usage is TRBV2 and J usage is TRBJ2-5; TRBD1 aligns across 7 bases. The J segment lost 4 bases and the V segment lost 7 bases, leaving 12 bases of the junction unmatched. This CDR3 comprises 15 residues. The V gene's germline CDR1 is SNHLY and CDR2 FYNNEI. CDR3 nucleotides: TGTGCCAGCACCTCCACAGGGGCTCCTCCAGAGACCCAGTACTTC. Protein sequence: CASTSTGAPPETQYF.

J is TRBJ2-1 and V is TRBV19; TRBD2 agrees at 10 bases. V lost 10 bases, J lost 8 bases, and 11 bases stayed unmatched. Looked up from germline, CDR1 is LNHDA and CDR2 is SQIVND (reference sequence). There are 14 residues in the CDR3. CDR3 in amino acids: CATSAGTSVDEQFF. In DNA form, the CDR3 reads TGTGCCACTTCAGCCGGGACTAGCGTAGATGAGCAGTTCTTC.

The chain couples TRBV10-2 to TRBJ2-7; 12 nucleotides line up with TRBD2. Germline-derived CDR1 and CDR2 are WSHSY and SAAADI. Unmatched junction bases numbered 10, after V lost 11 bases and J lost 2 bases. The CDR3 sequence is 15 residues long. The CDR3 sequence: CAAGASGRDPYEQYF. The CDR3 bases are TGCGCCGCAGGGGCTAGCGGGAGGGATCCCTACGAGCAGTACTTC.

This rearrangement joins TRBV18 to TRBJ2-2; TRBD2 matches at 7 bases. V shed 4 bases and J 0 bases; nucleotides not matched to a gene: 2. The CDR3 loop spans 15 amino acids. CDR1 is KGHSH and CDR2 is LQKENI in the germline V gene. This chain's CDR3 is CASSRGLANTGELFF. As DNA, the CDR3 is TGTGCCAGCTCACGCGGACTAGCGAACACCGGGGAGCTGTTTTTT.

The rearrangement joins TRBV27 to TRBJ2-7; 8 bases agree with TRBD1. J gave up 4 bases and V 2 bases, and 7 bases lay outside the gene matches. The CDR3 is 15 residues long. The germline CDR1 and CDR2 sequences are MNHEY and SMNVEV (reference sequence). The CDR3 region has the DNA TGTGCCAGCAGTTTAGGACAGGGTCGGGTATACGAGCAGTACTTC. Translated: CASSLGQGRVYEQYF.

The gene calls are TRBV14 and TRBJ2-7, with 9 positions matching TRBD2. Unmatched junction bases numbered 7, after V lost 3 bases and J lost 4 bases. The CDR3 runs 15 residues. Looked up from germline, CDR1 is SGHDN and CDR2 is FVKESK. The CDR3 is CASSQPGLAVYEQYF. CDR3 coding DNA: TGTGCCAGCAGCCAGCCGGGACTAGCCGTTTACGAGCAGTACTTC.

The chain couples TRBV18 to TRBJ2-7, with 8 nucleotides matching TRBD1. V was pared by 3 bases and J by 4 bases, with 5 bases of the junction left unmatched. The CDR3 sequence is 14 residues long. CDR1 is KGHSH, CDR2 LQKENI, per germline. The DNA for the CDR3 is TGTGCCAGCTCACCCCTAGACAGGGGATACGAGCAGTACTTC. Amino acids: CASSPLDRGYEQYF.

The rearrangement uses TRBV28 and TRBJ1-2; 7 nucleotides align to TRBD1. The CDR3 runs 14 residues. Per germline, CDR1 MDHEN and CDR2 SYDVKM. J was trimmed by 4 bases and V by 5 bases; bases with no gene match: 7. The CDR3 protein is CASSPDRAFYGYTF. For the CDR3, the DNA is TGTGCCAGCAGTCCTGACAGGGCCTTCTATGGCTACACCTTC.